This is a list of T cell receptor beta chains from one sample in a study of blood T cell repertoires in COVID-19. Clones were sequenced by immunoSEQ multiplex PCR, and TCRdb holds only the in-frame ones, with some missing. The table has around 300,000 clones, 88% seen once. Material: peripheral blood. Receptors were obtained from a young woman with COVID-19, enrolled during active disease. CDR3s include the opening cysteine and the closing phenylalanine or tryptophan. The D gene is left open where the match is weak. Not all rows give a size; the values are once, few, many and, for expanded clones, a class.

TRBV10-3,NA,NA,TRBJ1-5,TGTGCCATCAGGAGGAATCAGCCCCAGCATTTT,CAIRRNQPQHF
TRBV27,NA,NA,TRBJ1-6,TGTGCCAGCAGTTTTTCGGTCCATAATTCACCCCTCCACTTT,CASSFSVHNSPLHF
TRBV4-1,NA,NA,TRBJ1-2,TGCGCCAGCAGCCAGCCAACCGGGACTGTCTATGGCTACACCTTC,CASSQPTGTVYGYTF
TRBV15,NA,NA,TRBJ1-2,TGTGCCACCAGCAGAGTCGGGTACTATGGCTACACCTTC,CATSRVGYYGYTF
TRBV9,TRBD2,NA,TRBJ2-3,TGTGCCAGCAGCGTCTCGACTAGCGGGGGCACAGATACGCAGTATTTT,CASSVSTSGGTDTQYF
TRBV9,NA,once,TRBJ1-2,TGTGCCAGCAGCGTAGATGGGGGCGACTATGGCTACACCTTC,CASSVDGGDYGYTF
TRBV3-1/TRBV3-2,TRBD1,few,TRBJ1-2,TGTGCCAGCAGCCAGCTTCCGGGACAGAACTATGGCTACACCTTC,CASSQLPGQNYGYTF
TRBV28,NA,NA,TRBJ1-2,TGTGCCAGCAGTTTATCTCTGGGGCTCTACACCTTC,CASSLSLGLYTF
TRBV11-3,TRBD2,NA,TRBJ2-3,TGTGCCAGCAGTCACCGGGGGGGCACAGATACGCAGTATTTT,CASSHRGGTDTQYF
TRBV27,NA,NA,TRBJ2-1,TGTGCCAGCTCCGACACCTCCTACAATGAGCAGTTCTTC,CASSDTSYNEQFF
TRBV10-3,TRBD2,NA,TRBJ2-1,TGTGCCATCAGTGAGTTCGCTAGCGGGGTAGGTGAGCAGTTCTTC,CAISEFASGVGEQFF
TRBV30,NA,NA,TRBJ2-7,TGTGCCTGGAACTGGCAGGGGCCGTCCTACGAGCAGTACTTC,CAWNWQGPSYEQYF
TRBV25-1,NA,NA,TRBJ2-3,TGTGCCAGCAGTCTGTTCGCAGGGCCAGATACGCAGTATTTT,CASSLFAGPDTQYF
TRBV10-3,TRBD1,once,TRBJ1-1,TGTGCCATCGGGGGACAGGAGAACACTGAAGCTTTCTTT,CAIGGQENTEAFF
TRBV9,NA,NA,TRBJ1-2,TGTGCCAGCAGTAACGCGGGGTATGGCTACACCTTC,CASSNAGYGYTF
TRBV28,NA,NA,TRBJ1-1,TGTGCCAGTGAGCGGGGCACGAACACTGAAGCTTTCTTT,CASERGTNTEAFF
TRBV19,NA,NA,TRBJ1-2,TGTGCCAGTAGTATAGCTGGACAGCACGATGGCTACACCTTC,CASSIAGQHDGYTF
TRBV11-1,NA,NA,TRBJ1-6,TGTGCCAGCAGCTGGAGCAGAACCTCTGGGTCACCCCTCCACTTT,CASSWSRTSGSPLHF
TRBV30,NA,NA,TRBJ2-7,TGTGCCTGGATGCCTAGCGAGGTATATGGGGAGCAGTACTTC,CAWMPSEVYGEQYF
TRBV6-1,NA,once,TRBJ1-5,TGTGCCAGCAGTGAAGCCTATAGACAGTATAGCAATCAGCCCCAGCATTTT,CASSEAYRQYSNQPQHF
TRBV28,NA,NA,TRBJ2-3,TGTGCCAGCAGGCCGGGCGCGGGGATCACAGATACGCAGTATTTT,CASRPGAGITDTQYF
TRBV6-1,NA,NA,TRBJ2-7,TGTGCCAGCAGCGCCAGTCGGGTAGGGGACGAGCAGTACTTC,CASSASRVGDEQYF
TRBV6-6,NA,NA,TRBJ1-6,TGTGCCAGCACCACAGGAGAAATATCTCCCCTCCACTTT,CASTTGEISPLHF
TRBV7-8,NA,few,TRBJ1-2,TGTGCCAGCAGCCCCCTAAGGGGCCATGGCTACACCTTC,CASSPLRGHGYTF
TRBV15,TRBD1,NA,TRBJ1-1,TGTGCCACCAGCACCCGACAGGGGGCGAACACTGAAGCTTTCTTT,CATSTRQGANTEAFF
TRBV5-1,NA,NA,TRBJ2-5,TGCGCCAGCAGAACAACGGGGGGCCTCCATCCAGAGACCCAGTACTTC,CASRTTGGLHPETQYF